This note documents a single TCR beta chain sequence. No antigen is known for it. Within one base of it there is no much larger clone, and no base qualities were kept. The data derive from a study of CD8+CD57+ T cells in acquired aplastic anemia (dated 2018 in TCRdb). Turning to the overall study: DNA extracted from sorted CD4+ and CD8+ cells had a mean of approximately 3 ug, with a range of about 0.19 to 27.4 ug. General study outcomes and caveats: Roughly 29 CD8+ CDR3 sequences were shared between patients and controls but appeared highly expressed in patients and within their immunodominant clones. No significant difference in CD8+ Simpson's diversity was found between patients and healthy controls (P=0.060).

TCR beta VDJ combination and CDR3 sequence profiling used genomic DNA as the template. An Illumina HiSeq 2000 was used for TCR repertoire sequencing. Regarding the original processing steps: TRBV/TRBJ rearrangement plots, CDR3 size and DJ length profiles, and Simpson's diversity index were used to assess repertoires. The immunodominant clone was defined as the most abundant DNA sequence in deep sequencing data. CDR3 amino acid sequences were screened for sharing across subjects and were compared with published repertoires and the VDJdb database. TCRdb's own reprocessing of the public reads used fastp at Q25 and MiXCR and kept productive beta chains. Merged by CDR3 protein, the rows form single entries marked with the most common genes and DNA. TCRdb, not the original authors, processed these V and J calls. Within this sample are a few hundred thousand distinct CDR3 sequences, with approximately 55% of them counted one time only. Of the sample, 7% to 9% falls within the top ten clones.

CDR1 and CDR2 (LNHNV, YYDKDF) derive from the germline V gene (reference sequence). V loses 8 bases of germline sequence and J loses 2 bases, and the interval between the two ends is 10 bases. The CDR3 holds 13 amino acids from the cysteine to the phenylalanine. CDR3 DNA is the only sequence kept; it has 39 bases, read in frame from the first base. In this study, sorted CD4+ and CD8+ T cells from the blood of healthy subjects and of severe aplastic anemia patients had their TCR repertoires deep-sequenced. Ficoll-Paque density gradient centrifugation was used to isolate peripheral blood mononuclear cells. Before DNA was extracted, CD4+ and CD8+ T cells were sorted using either FACS or magnetic beads.

In this chain, TRBV15 is recombined with TRBJ2-1; TRBD2 is a weak D gene call, 6 bases matching. This clonotype was obtained from a human donor with severe aplastic anemia or a healthy control (not recorded which). The material sequenced was sorted CD4+, CD8+, or CD8+CD57+ T cells (not recorded which) from PBMCs. The CDR3 region has the sequence CATGSGPYNEQFF. The nucleotide sequence reads as follows: TGTGCCACCGGAAGCGGGCCCTACAATGAGCAGTTCTTC.